The rows below give T cell receptor beta chains drawn from one sample of a study of TIL therapy for anti-PD-1-resistant metastatic lung cancer. This table comes from immunoSEQ multiplex PCR, and its TCRdb copy is limited to in-frame clones, with some not included. The sample shows some 7,000 clones, roughly two thirds of them seen only once. Here the sequenced sample was tumor tissue, taken at baseline. The receptors come from a person aged 30 to 80 with non-small cell lung cancer. The conserved cysteine and the conserved F or W are not part of the CDR3 here. A D gene is named only where the DNA matches it firmly.

d_gene: NA; j_gene: TRBJ1-6; v_gene: TRBV7-9; CDR3aa: ASSLGRAINSPLH
d_gene: NA; j_gene: TRBJ1-5; v_gene: TRBV7-9; CDR3aa: ASSLGSLNQPQH
d_gene: NA; j_gene: TRBJ1-2; v_gene: TRBV12-3/TRBV12-4; CDR3aa: ASSSREDYGYT
d_gene: NA; j_gene: TRBJ1-1; v_gene: TRBV7-9; CDR3aa: ASSLIQGGAEAF
d_gene: TRBD1; j_gene: TRBJ1-1; v_gene: TRBV23-1; CDR3aa: ASSQSDAPGQGRETEAF
d_gene: NA; j_gene: TRBJ2-5; v_gene: TRBV5-5; CDR3aa: ASSFRTGSETQY
d_gene: NA; j_gene: TRBJ2-5; v_gene: TRBV12-5; CDR3aa: ASGPSQGSRETQY
d_gene: NA; j_gene: TRBJ1-5; v_gene: TRBV2; CDR3aa: ASSDWNSNQPQH
d_gene: NA; j_gene: TRBJ1-1; v_gene: TRBV10-3; CDR3aa: AISDPVNTEAF
d_gene: TRBD1; j_gene: TRBJ1-1; v_gene: TRBV10-2; CDR3aa: ASSEPDRAINTEAF
d_gene: NA; j_gene: TRBJ1-1; v_gene: TRBV4-1; CDR3aa: ASSQLYRQGSGAF
d_gene: TRBD1; j_gene: TRBJ2-5; v_gene: TRBV24-1; CDR3aa: ATSEGDRVGQETQY
d_gene: NA; j_gene: TRBJ1-2; v_gene: TRBV5-4; CDR3aa: ASTVWGVNVYGYT
d_gene: NA; j_gene: TRBJ2-7; v_gene: TRBV28; CDR3aa: ASSFRDKSYEQY
d_gene: NA; j_gene: TRBJ2-3; v_gene: TRBV28; CDR3aa: ASSRYRTVTDTQY
d_gene: TRBD2; j_gene: TRBJ2-1; v_gene: TRBV6-5; CDR3aa: ASRRVAGSPNEQF
d_gene: TRBD2; j_gene: TRBJ2-7; v_gene: TRBV28; CDR3aa: ASSSTSGRGVYEQY
d_gene: NA; j_gene: TRBJ2-5; v_gene: TRBV4-1; CDR3aa: ASSQEGRETQY
d_gene: NA; j_gene: TRBJ1-2; v_gene: TRBV4-1; CDR3aa: ASSHSQETYYGYT
d_gene: NA; j_gene: TRBJ1-6; v_gene: TRBV6-5; CDR3aa: ASSAGPYNSPLH
d_gene: NA; j_gene: TRBJ1-2; v_gene: TRBV3-1/TRBV3-2; CDR3aa: ASSQDRAGYYGYT
d_gene: NA; j_gene: TRBJ2-5; v_gene: TRBV5-1; CDR3aa: ASSSKPVGGQQETQY
d_gene: NA; j_gene: TRBJ2-7; v_gene: TRBV30; CDR3aa: AWSTMGTYEQY
d_gene: NA; j_gene: TRBJ2-1; v_gene: TRBV19; CDR3aa: ASSNSRTSYNEQF
d_gene: NA; j_gene: TRBJ1-1; v_gene: TRBV6-5; CDR3aa: ASSYSGTALNTEAF
d_gene: TRBD2; j_gene: TRBJ2-1; v_gene: TRBV28; CDR3aa: ASSFEELAGVWEQF
d_gene: TRBD2; j_gene: TRBJ2-1; v_gene: TRBV6-4; CDR3aa: ASSDGGLADHNEQF
d_gene: NA; j_gene: TRBJ2-5; v_gene: TRBV5-4; CDR3aa: ASSKKTGYQETQY
d_gene: NA; j_gene: TRBJ1-4; v_gene: TRBV6-1; CDR3aa: ASSDFRRGGGEKLF
d_gene: TRBD1; j_gene: TRBJ1-1; v_gene: TRBV29-1; CDR3aa: SAGTGGTSTEAF
d_gene: NA; j_gene: TRBJ2-7; v_gene: TRBV30; CDR3aa: AWRQGAGTQLY
d_gene: NA; j_gene: TRBJ2-3; v_gene: TRBV5-6; CDR3aa: ASSRGDTQY
d_gene: NA; j_gene: TRBJ1-4; v_gene: TRBV19; CDR3aa: ASSQDTGEKLF
d_gene: TRBD2; j_gene: TRBJ2-1; v_gene: TRBV7-7; CDR3aa: ASSLVWTSGHNEQF
d_gene: NA; j_gene: TRBJ2-3; v_gene: TRBV7-8; CDR3aa: ASSLKAGHGDTQY
d_gene: NA; j_gene: TRBJ2-5; v_gene: TRBV4-2; CDR3aa: ASSQSTGVGETQY
d_gene: NA; j_gene: TRBJ1-3; v_gene: TRBV6-2/TRBV6-3; CDR3aa: ASSPDGYSGNTIY